This T cell receptor beta chain was recovered during a study of early T cells in non-severe SARS-CoV-2 infection. Study as a whole: Chains stayed unpaired after sequencing of bulk RNA from unsorted whole blood.

This clonotype has a count of ten or more. The antigen remains undetermined. Findings and caveats of the study: VDJdb-based matching was biased toward anti-spike CD8 responses and missed private and CD4 specificities.

Trimming cost V 7 bases and J 0 bases, with 16 bases left between them. The CDR3 totals 16 residues. Germline V gene sequence: CDR1 LNHDA, CDR2 SQIVND (reference sequence). The protocol attached unique molecular identifiers to individual cDNA molecules. TCRdb recomputed calls from the 5' RACE reads with MiXCR, one row per CDR3 protein. The sample holds about 64,000 distinct CDR3 sequences, 13% seen once. The receptor was isolated from an adult who was a healthcare worker with PCR-confirmed SARS-CoV-2 infection or an uninfected control (not recorded which). This chain uses TRBV19 with TRBJ1-5, with a possible D match to TRBD1 (5 bases). Specimen: whole blood. The CDR3 DNA sequence: TGTGCCAGTAAGGGACGGCATTCCAATAGCAATCAGCCCCAGCATTTT. Protein: CASKGRHSNSNQPQHF.